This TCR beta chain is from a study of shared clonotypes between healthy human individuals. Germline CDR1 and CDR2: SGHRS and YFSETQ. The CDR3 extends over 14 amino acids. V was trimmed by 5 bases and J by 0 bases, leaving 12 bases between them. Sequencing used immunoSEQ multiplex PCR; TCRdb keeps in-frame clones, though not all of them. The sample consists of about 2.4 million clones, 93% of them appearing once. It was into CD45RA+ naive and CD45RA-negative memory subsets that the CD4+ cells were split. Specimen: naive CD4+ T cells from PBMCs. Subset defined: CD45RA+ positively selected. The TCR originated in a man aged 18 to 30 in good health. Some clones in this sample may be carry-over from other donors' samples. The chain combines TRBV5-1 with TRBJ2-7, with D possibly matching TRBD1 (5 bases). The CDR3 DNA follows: TGCGCCAGCAGACTGACAGCACACTCCTACGAGCAGTACTTC. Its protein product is CASRLTAHSYEQYF.